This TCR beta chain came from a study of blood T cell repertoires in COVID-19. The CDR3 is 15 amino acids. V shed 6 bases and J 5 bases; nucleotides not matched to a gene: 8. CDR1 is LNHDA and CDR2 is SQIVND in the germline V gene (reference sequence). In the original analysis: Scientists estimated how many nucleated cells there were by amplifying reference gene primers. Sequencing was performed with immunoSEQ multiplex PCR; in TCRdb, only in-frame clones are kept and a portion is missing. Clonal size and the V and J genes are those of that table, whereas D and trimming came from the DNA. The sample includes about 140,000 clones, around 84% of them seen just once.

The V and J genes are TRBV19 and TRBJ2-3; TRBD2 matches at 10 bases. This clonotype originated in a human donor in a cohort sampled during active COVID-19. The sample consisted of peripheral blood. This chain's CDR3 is CASSPGLATGDTQYF. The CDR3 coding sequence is TGTGCCAGTAGCCCGGGACTAGCGACCGGAGATACGCAGTATTTT.